This paragraph covers one T cell receptor (beta chain) sequence. TCRdb's copy holds only in-frame clones and misses some; the assay was immunoSEQ multiplex PCR. The repertoire holds over 2 million clones, less than 95% seen once, with 0.3% to 0.4% in the top ten. The source of the sample is a study of shared clonotypes between healthy human individuals. Germline V gene data show CDR1 as KGHSH and CDR2 as LQKENI. The CDR3 sequence is 15 residues long. The ends lost 2 bases at V and 4 bases at J; junction bases unmatched: 7. The receptor's source is a young man in good health. Some clones in this sample may be carry-over from other donors' samples. This chain connects TRBV18 to TRBJ1-1; 7 nucleotides match TRBD1. The sequencing sample was made of naive CD4+ T cells from PBMCs. Sample subset: CD45RA+ positively selected. The CDR3 nucleotides are TGTGCCAGCTCACCAACGAAGACAGGGACCACTGAAGCTTTCTTT. Translating it yields CASSPTKTGTTEAFF.